This TCR beta chain was retrieved from a study of identical twins. Unique molecular identifiers were present on cDNA, and template switching added a universal primer site. MiXCR was run by TCRdb on the 5' RACE reads, yielding one entry per CDR3 protein. The sample includes around 510,000 distinct CDR3 sequences, 13% to 15% of them seen just once. This clonotype occurred a few times. Antigen specificity is unknown. Study observations and caveats: Weaker excess sharing between twins was seen in beta out-of-frame sequences. The study based its conclusions on cross-sectional statistical analysis and did not follow the same donors.

Separately, the same data were catalogued under a study of yellow fever vaccine responses in identical twins. That source adds: Twins' vaccine T cell responses reportedly seemed partly convergent and partly personalized.

The sequenced material came from CD4+ T cells sorted from blood. The receptor comes from a woman aged 18 to 35 in good health.

Here the CDR3 reads CSVRSSGYEQYF. The CDR3 nucleotides are TGCAGCGTTAGAAGTAGCGGTTACGAGCAGTACTTC. The chain couples TRBV29-1 to TRBJ2-7; D possibly corresponds to TRBD2 (6 bases). The CDR3 extends over 12 amino acids. Germline V gene data show CDR1 as SQVTM and CDR2 as ANQGSEA. V was trimmed by 5 bases and J by 4 bases, leaving 12 bases between them.